One and the same sample provided the 23 T cell receptor beta chains below, sequenced in a study of molecular identifiers for immune sequencing clone quantification. TCRdb independently ran MiXCR on the PCR reads; one entry per CDR3 protein. The profile shows 45,000 to 60,000 distinct CDR3 sequences, just over 35% of them singletons. Sequences were obtained from naive CD8+ T cells from blood, with Jurkat cell RNA spiked in. Subset defined: FACS-sorted CD8+CD4-CCR7+CD45RA+ naive T cells. Receptors originate from a human donor in good health. Some libraries in this study had Jurkat cell RNA spiked in.

This clonotype was counted many times. The V and J genes are TRBV19 and TRBJ2-1; no clear D gene. CDR3 length: 16 amino acids. Germline V gene lookup returns CDR1 LNHDA and CDR2 SQIVND (reference sequence). Trimming shortened V by 7 bases and J by 0 bases, and 16 bases separated the two germline ends. This CDR3 is CASNWAGRSSYNEQFF. CDR3 DNA: TGTGCCAGTAATTGGGCAGGTAGAAGCTCCTACAATGAGCAGTTCTTC.

The chain recombines TRBV5-1 with TRBJ2-7, with unresolved D. The CDR3 is 12 residues long. Germline lookup yields CDR1 SGHRS and CDR2 YFSETQ. The V and J ends lost 0 bases and 7 bases respectively, with 8 bases between them. DNA of the CDR3: TGCGCCAGCAGCTTGGTGGTGCGGGAGCAGTACTTC. It translates to CASSLVVREQYF.

This clonotype was seen a handful of times. The J gene is TRBJ2-5, the V gene TRBV19, with 7 bases that match TRBD1. The CDR3 runs to 13 residues. Germline V gene sequence: CDR1 LNHDA, CDR2 SQIVND (reference sequence). Trimming cost V 5 bases and J 2 bases; bases outside gene matches: 2. The CDR3 region is CASSVDRQETQYF. The CDR3 nucleotides are TGTGCCAGTAGTGTGGACAGGCAAGAGACCCAGTACTTC.

This clonotype was seen more than once but under ten times. The chain has TRBV11-2 and TRBJ2-1, with 7 bases lining up with TRBD1. CDR1 and CDR2 from the germline V gene are SGHAT and FQNNGV. With 2 bases clipped from V and 2 bases from J, the junction kept 3 bases outside the gene matches. This CDR3 is built from 15 residues. The CDR3 region is CASSLRDRPYNEQFF. CDR3 coding DNA: TGTGCCAGCAGCTTACGGGACAGACCCTACAATGAGCAGTTCTTC. The complete variable domain, with remaining parts taken from reference TRBV11-2 and TRBJ2-1, reads EAGVAQSPRYKIIEKRQSVAFWCNPISGHATLYWYQQILGQGPKLLIQFQNNGVVDDSQLPKDRFSAERLKGVDSTLKIQPAKLEDSAVYLCASSLRDRPYNEQFFGPGTRLTVL.

This clonotype was observed many times. The chain has TRBV3-1 and TRBJ1-1; the D is unclear. This CDR3 region has 17 residues. Germline lookup yields CDR1 LGHDT and CDR2 YNNKEL (reference sequence). V was pared by 4 bases and J by 10 bases, with 28 bases between. The CDR3 protein is CASSLAAGPYPPGGAFF. The CDR3 DNA reads as TGTGCCAGCAGCCTAGCCGCGGGTCCGTACCCTCCGGGTGGAGCTTTCTTT.

Comment on this clonotype: Possible read error: a much larger clone is one base away. The rearrangement links TRBV29-1 to TRBJ2-5; 7 bases map to TRBD2. CDR1 is SQVTM and CDR2 is ANQGSEA in the germline V gene. The CDR3 covers 14 residues. The CDR3 here is CSVEAEGAGEPQYF. DNA for the CDR3: TGCAGCGTTGAAGCTGAAGGCGCGGGAGAGCCCCAGTACTTC.

Notes on this clonotype: A junction boundary mismatches the germline segment, possibly from a read error. The chain has TRBV7-6 and TRBJ2-7; 10 bases are shared with TRBD2. Germline values: CDR1 SGHVS, CDR2 FNYEAQ. The CDR3 is 17 amino acids. This chain's CDR3 is CASSLEAGSGGSYAQYF. Written as DNA, the CDR3 is TGTGCCAGCAGCTTAGAAGCCGGTAGCGGGGGGTCCTACGCGCAGTACTTC.

V is TRBV12-3 or TRBV12-4 and J is TRBJ1-1; D might be TRBD1 (6 bases). V shed 6 bases and J shed 11 bases, with 22 bases lying between them. This CDR3 contains 14 residues. CDR3 nucleotides: TGTGCCAGCAGGACACAGGGTCCCGGCTTTGAGGCTTTCTTT. Its translation: CASRTQGPGFEAFF.

The V and J genes are TRBV25-1 and TRBJ2-7; 8 bases map to TRBD2. CDR3 length equals 15 residues. Germline CDR1 and CDR2: MGHDK and SYGVNS. V was pared by 2 bases and J by 7 bases, with 10 bases of the junction left unmatched. The CDR3 DNA reads TGTGCCAGCAGTGAAAGAACGGGAGGGACGGAAGAGCAGTACTTC. Amino acid sequence: CASSERTGGTEEQYF.

A note on this clonotype: Germline is not matched at one junction end, which may reflect a read error. The chain combines TRBV20-1 with TRBJ2-3, with D tentatively TRBD1 (6 bases). Germline CDR1 is DFQATT and CDR2 is SNEGSKA (reference sequence). The CDR3 covers 15 residues. The CDR3 region is CSSWSGERGSDTQYF. The CDR3 nucleotides are TGCAGCAGCTGGTCAGGGGAACGTGGCTCAGACACGCAGTATTTT.

This clonotype showed up many times. This rearrangement joins TRBV5-4 to TRBJ2-2; TRBD2 matches 7 bases. The CDR3 totals 15 residues. Germline CDR1 SGHNT, CDR2 YYREEE (reference sequence). The V and J ends lost 2 bases and 3 bases, in that order; junction bases with no gene match: 4. CDR3 region: CASSFGTTYTGELFF. The CDR3 coding sequence is TGTGCCAGCAGCTTCGGGACTACTTACACCGGGGAGCTGTTTTTT. Filled out from reference TRBV5-4 and TRBJ2-2, the complete variable domain reads ETGVTQSPTHLIKTRGQQVTLRCSSQSGHNTVSWYQQALGQGPQFIFQYYREEENGRGNFPPRFSGLQFPNYSSELNVNALELDDSALYLCASSFGTTYTGELFFGEGSRLTVL.

Note on this clonotype: Possible read error: a much larger clone is one base away. The chain recombines TRBV9 with TRBJ2-3; TRBD2 might be the D (5 bases). The CDR3 is 14 residues long. Trimming took off 2 bases at V and 1 base at J, with 8 bases between the two ends. Germline CDR1 reads SGDLS; CDR2 reads YYNGEE. In nucleotides, the CDR3 is TGTGCCAGCAGCGTTGAGGGTGGCACAGATACGCAGTATTTT. Translation gives CASSVEGGTDTQYF.

Remarks on this clonotype: This may come from a read error, since a much larger clone is one base off. The gene calls are TRBV6-5 and TRBJ1-5; tentatively, D is TRBD1 (5 bases). CDR1 and CDR2 from the germline V gene are MNHEY and SVGAGI. This CDR3 has 13 residues. In nucleotides, the CDR3 is TGTGCCAGTGGGACGGGTGGCAATCTGCCCCAGCATTTT. Amino acid sequence: CASGTGGNLPQHF.

This clonotype has just a few counts. This sequence joins TRBV12-3 or TRBV12-4 and TRBJ1-5, with D hard to call. The CDR3 sequence is 13 residues long. V was shortened by 6 bases and J by 0 bases, with 6 bases between the two germline ends. The CDR3, as DNA: TGTGCCAGCAGAGAGGATAGCAATCAGCCCCAGCATTTT. Protein product: CASREDSNQPQHF.

Of note for this clonotype: At one of its ends the junction is not consistent with the germline gene, which may arise from a read error. The J gene is TRBJ2-3, the V gene TRBV20-1; 7 bases match TRBD2. The CDR3 totals 15 residues. CDR1 and CDR2 (germline): DFQATT, SNEGSKA (reference sequence). CDR3 sequence: CSARERRERPDSQYF. The CDR3 nucleotides read TGCAGTGCTAGAGAGCGGCGGGAGAGGCCAGATTCGCAGTATTTT.

This clonotype was counted between two and nine times. This chain uses TRBV2 with TRBJ2-3; no clear D gene. V lost 9 bases and J 0 bases, leaving 13 bases between the germline ends. The germline V gene has CDR1 SNHLY and CDR2 FYNNEI. The CDR3 covers 14 residues. The CDR3 spells CAREQSGSTDTQYF. The CDR3 DNA reads as TGTGCCAGGGAACAATCGGGCAGCACAGATACGCAGTATTTT.

The V gene is TRBV2, the J gene TRBJ2-3; 8 bases line up with TRBD2. Germline V gene data show CDR1 as SNHLY and CDR2 as FYNNEI. V lost 8 bases to trimming and J lost 6 bases; unmatched junction nucleotides: 13. The CDR3 runs 15 residues. The CDR3 nucleotides are TGTGCCAGCCCCGGGGGGGGCGGGTCTCCGGATACGCAGTATTTT. As protein: CASPGGGGSPDTQYF. The whole variable domain, remainder taken from reference TRBV2 and TRBJ2-3, is EPEVTQTPSHQVTQMGQEVILRCVPISNHLYFYWYRQILGQKVEFLVSFYNNEISEKSEIFDDQFSVERPDGSNFTLKIRSTKLEDSAMYFCASPGGGGSPDTQYFGPGTRLTVL.

Only a few counts were recorded for this clonotype. This chain uses TRBV7-6 with TRBJ1-2; D is undetermined. Per germline, CDR1 SGHVS and CDR2 FNYEAQ. Trimming left V 0 bases short and J 0 bases short, with 11 bases between. The CDR3 extends over 16 amino acids. The CDR3 loop reads CASSLAYQTSNYGYTF. As DNA, the CDR3 is TGTGCCAGCAGCTTAGCGTACCAGACCTCTAACTATGGCTACACCTTC.

The chain carries TRBV7-8 and TRBJ1-5, with no clear D. V shed 5 bases and J shed 5 bases, with 16 bases lying between them. From germline, CDR1 is SGHVS and CDR2 FQNEAQ. This CDR3 is built from 15 residues. CDR3 coding DNA: TGTGCCAGCAGCCCGGCGGGCAGTTCGGATCAGCCCCAGCATTTT. This sequence encodes CASSPAGSSDQPQHF.

The sample holds many counts of this clonotype. The J gene is TRBJ2-7, the V gene TRBV28; 7 bases are a match to TRBD1. The CDR3 loop spans 15 amino acids. With V trimmed by 6 bases and J by 2 bases, 10 bases remained unmatched. Looked up from germline, CDR1 is MDHEN and CDR2 is SYDVKM. CDR3 sequence (DNA): TGTGCCAGCAGCCCCACAGGGGATTACCCCTACGAGCAGTACTTC. It translates to CASSPTGDYPYEQYF. Combining the CDR3 with reference TRBV28 and TRBJ2-7 gives the whole variable domain DVKVTQSSRYLVKRTGEKVFLECVQDMDHENMFWYRQDPGLGLRLIYFSYDVKMKEKGDIPEGYSVSREKKERFSLILESASTNQTSMYLCASSPTGDYPYEQYFGPGTRLTVT.

Points on this clonotype: A read error may be the cause here, since a much bigger clone is one base away. The rearrangement joins TRBV15 to TRBJ2-1; the D gene is possibly TRBD2 (6 bases). The ends were cut back, 5 bases at V and 5 bases at J, with 10 bases in the middle. The length of the CDR3 is 13 residues. The germline CDR1 and CDR2 sequences are LNHNV and YYDKDF (reference sequence). The CDR3: CATSRDWDNEQFF. The CDR3, as DNA: TGTGCCACCAGCCGGGACTGGGACAATGAGCAGTTCTTC.

Only a few counts were recorded for this clonotype. This chain connects TRBV9 to TRBJ2-7; D is possibly TRBD1 (6 bases). The germline V gene has CDR1 SGDLS and CDR2 YYNGEE. This CDR3 has 11 amino acids. The V end lost 3 bases, the J end lost 5 bases, and 6 bases lay between the germline ends. In DNA form, the CDR3 reads TGTGCCAGCAGCGGACAGGACGAGCAGTACTTC. This codes for CASSGQDEQYF.

This clonotype occurred many times. The V and J genes are TRBV19 and TRBJ2-1; 8 bases line up with TRBD1. This CDR3 comprises 17 residues. V gave up 1 base and J gave up 4 bases; unmatched junction bases: 9. The germline gives CDR1 LNHDA, CDR2 SQIVND (reference sequence). The CDR3 region has the DNA TGTGCCAGTAGTATAGGGATCGGGACAGGAGGGTACAATGAGCAGTTCTTC. It translates to CASSIGIGTGGYNEQFF.